The 19 T cell receptor beta chains below come from one sample, sequenced in a study of T cell responses to AZD1222 COVID-19 vaccine (dated by TCRdb to the early 2020s). In the paper's terms, the time point label means: baseline before first vaccination. Library generation was performed with the immunoSEQ multiplex PCR assay. TCRdb obtained this table from immuneACCESS and retained in-frame rearrangements with V and J assigned. These tables miss some clones; where compared with another copy, unresolved V genes account for less than half of the shortfall, and the remainder is unexplained. This sample is represented by 60,000 to 80,000 clones; roughly 90% of them were singletons. 4% to 5% of the sample belongs to the ten largest clones. Specimen: peripheral blood, collected on day 0 of AZD1222 vaccination. Receptor source: an adult in good health.

This chain uses TRBV5-1 with TRBJ1-2; 8 bases agree with TRBD1. The CDR3 runs 16 residues. After removal of 1 base from V and 3 bases from J, the junction contained 8 bases not matched to a gene. Germline CDR1 reads SGHRS; CDR2 reads YFSETQ. The DNA of the CDR3 is TGCGCCAGCAGCTTGCTCCAGGGGGCGCCGGACTATGGCTACACCTTC. It yields the protein CASSLLQGAPDYGYTF. The full variable domain, rest sourced from reference TRBV5-1 and TRBJ1-2, is KAGVTQTPRYLIKTRGQQVTLSCSPISGHRSVSWYQQTPGQGLQFLFEYFSETQRNKGNFPGRFSGRQFSNSRSEMNVSTLELGDSALYLCASSLLQGAPDYGYTFGSGTRLTVV.

The rearrangement joins TRBV7-9 to TRBJ1-1; maybe TRBD1 (5 bases). This CDR3 has 15 residues. V lost 1 base and J 7 bases, leaving 16 bases between the germline ends. Germline V gene sequence: CDR1 SEHNR, CDR2 FQNEAQ (reference sequence). The CDR3 here is CASSLGDTVGLEAFF. CDR3 in DNA: TGTGCCAGCAGCTTAGGAGACACCGTGGGGCTTGAAGCTTTCTTT.

The chain couples TRBV29-1 to TRBJ2-5; 10 bases match TRBD1. V lost 7 bases and J lost 7; bases outside the gene matches: 12. Germline values: CDR1 SQVTM, CDR2 ANQGSEA. There are 14 residues in the CDR3. The DNA for the CDR3 is TGCAGCGCCCGGGACAGGGGTGTTTTTGTGACCCAGTACTTC. It yields the protein CSARDRGVFVTQYF.

The chain joins TRBV5-6 to TRBJ2-3, with TRBD2 matching 8 bases. The CDR3 loop spans 16 amino acids. Losses at the gene ends were 0 bases for V and 8 bases for J; bases not matched to a gene: 11. CDR1 and CDR2 (germline): SGHDT, YYEEEE. CDR3 protein: CASSLGGGGPRSTQYF. The CDR3, as DNA: TGTGCCAGCAGCTTGGGGGGCGGGGGGCCGCGTAGTACGCAGTATTTT. The full variable domain, its missing parts supplied by reference TRBV5-6 and TRBJ2-3, is DAGVTQSPTHLIKTRGQQVTLRCSPKSGHDTVSWYQQALGQGPQFIFQYYEEEERQRGNFPDRFSGHQFPNYSSELNVNALLLGDSALYLCASSLGGGGPRSTQYFGPGTRLTVL.

J is TRBJ1-3 and V is TRBV6-6; 7 bases align to TRBD1. V dropped 6 bases and J dropped 4; count of bases not matched to a gene: 12. This CDR3 is built from 16 residues. Germline CDR1 is MNHNY and CDR2 is SVGAGI (reference sequence). The CDR3 DNA reads TGTGCCAGCAGCTCCCCTGTCAGGGGGAACGGAAACACCATATATTTT. Translating gives CASSSPVRGNGNTIYF.

The rearrangement joins TRBV6-5 to TRBJ1-2; no firm D call. Trimming stripped 0 bases from V and 6 bases from J, with 14 bases between. The germline gives CDR1 MNHEY, CDR2 SVGAGI. This CDR3 region has 15 residues. CDR3 sequence (DNA): TGTGCCAGCAGTTACTCGGGCGACGATGGGGATGGCTACACCTTC. Its protein is CASSYSGDDGDGYTF.

The V call is TRBV21-1, the J call TRBJ1-5; the tabulated D call, TRBD1, remains unverified against the DNA. TRBV21-1 represents a pseudogene. The CDR3 is made up of 18 amino acids. The CDR3 DNA reads TGTGCCAGCAGCAATTACTCCCCTTTACAGGGCAAAAATCAGCCCCAGCATTTT. Its translation: CASSNYSPLQGKNQPQHF.

This clone appeared a single time. CDR3 sequence reads: CASTGTVNTEAFF. Here the CDR3 DNA reads TGTGCCAGTACAGGAACAGTGAACACTGAAGCTTTCTTT. This chain connects TRBV19 to TRBJ1-1; no clear D gene. Germline loops: CDR1 LNHDA, CDR2 SQIVND (reference sequence). V lost 7 bases and J lost 0, with 9 bases in between. This CDR3 spans 13 amino acids.

There are a few counts of this clone. This sequence joins TRBV3-1 (or the pseudogene TRBV3-2) and TRBJ2-5; TRBD1 matches 7 bases. In germline, CDR1 is LGHDT, CDR2 YNNKEL (reference sequence). V trimming: 4 bases; J trimming: 7 bases; junction bases outside the gene matches: 12. This CDR3 comprises 15 residues. CDR3 bases: TGTGCCAGCAGCCTGCTGGCGGCCTCAGGGGGGACCCAGTACTTC. It specifies CASSLLAASGGTQYF.

The gene calls are TRBV11-2 and TRBJ1-1; D is unclear. The V end was cut by 6 bases, the J end by 4 bases, with 12 bases between. Germline loops: CDR1 SGHAT, CDR2 FQNNGV. The CDR3 consists of 13 residues. The DNA of the CDR3 is TGTGCCAGCAGACCAGGACCGGTCACTGAAGCTTTCTTT. Its protein is CASRPGPVTEAFF.

This sequence joins TRBV6-5 and TRBJ1-6; tentatively, D is TRBD1 (6 bases). Per the germline V gene, CDR1 is MNHEY and CDR2 is SVGAGI. V shed 5 bases and J shed 9 bases, with 14 bases lying between them. The CDR3 sequence is 14 residues long. CDR3 DNA sequence: TGTGCCAGCAGTCCACAGGGTCCGGGTTCACCCCTCCACTTT. It encodes CASSPQGPGSPLHF.

CDR3 DNA: TGTGCCAGCAGCTTAGTTTTTAAGGGGTCCTACGAGCAGTACTTC. It encodes CASSLVFKGSYEQYF. V usage is TRBV7-2 and J usage is TRBJ2-7, with a tentative D call TRBD1 (5 bases). This CDR3 has 15 residues. Germline lookup yields CDR1 SGHTA and CDR2 FQGNSA. Trimming pared 1 base from V and 1 base from J, leaving 11 bases between.

CDR3: CASSLWGGDSSTDTQYF. The CDR3 coding sequence is TGTGCCAGCAGCTTGTGGGGGGGGGACAGCAGCACAGATACGCAGTATTTT. The J gene is TRBJ2-3, the V gene TRBV5-4, with D tentatively TRBD1 or TRBD2 (7 bases each). Germline CDR1 and CDR2: SGHNT and YYREEE (reference sequence). The germline V and J ends were trimmed by 1 base and 0 bases, with 15 bases remaining between them. This CDR3 is 17 amino acids long.

On this clone itself: The sample holds other DNA sequences that translate to the same CDR3. The V and J genes are TRBV5-5 and TRBJ1-2; D is ambiguous. The V end lost 0 bases, the J end lost 1 base, and 4 bases lay between the germline ends. The CDR3 has 13 residues. Germline assignment: CDR1 SGHKS and CDR2 YYEKEE (reference sequence). CDR3 nucleotides: TGTGCCAGCAGCTTGGAAGTTAACTATGGCTACACCTTC. Translated: CASSLEVNYGYTF.

V is TRBV7-9 and J is TRBJ2-7; D perhaps matches TRBD1 (6 bases). This CDR3 spans 15 amino acids. The V gene's germline CDR1 is SEHNR and CDR2 FQNEAQ (reference sequence). Trimming pared 2 bases from V and 1 base from J, leaving 12 bases between. CDR3 in amino acids: CASSLWTENSYEQYF. CDR3 nucleotides: TGTGCCAGCAGCTTATGGACAGAGAATTCCTACGAGCAGTACTTC.

The chain links TRBV18 to TRBJ1-2, with TRBD1 identical over 7 bases. V lost 0 bases and J lost 6; bases outside the gene matches: 7. The CDR3 totals 15 residues. The V gene's germline CDR1 is KGHSH and CDR2 LQKENI. The CDR3 sequence: CASSPPGRGSHGYTF. In DNA form, the CDR3 reads TGTGCCAGCTCACCACCCGGCAGGGGGTCCCATGGCTACACCTTC.

The V and J genes are TRBV27 and TRBJ2-7; 7 bases are shared with TRBD1. The length of the CDR3 is 14 residues. Germline values: CDR1 MNHEY, CDR2 SMNVEV (reference sequence). After removal of 5 bases from V and 3 bases from J, the junction contained 7 bases not matched to a gene. The chain's CDR3 is CASSRTQGSYEQYF. The CDR3 DNA is TGTGCCAGCAGTCGCACACAGGGGAGCTACGAGCAGTACTTC.

The chain is built from TRBV19 and TRBJ1-4; 7 bases align to TRBD1. The CDR3 is 15 amino acids. Germline values: CDR1 LNHDA, CDR2 SQIVND (reference sequence). V was pared by 3 bases and J by 2 bases, with 3 bases of the junction left unmatched. The CDR3 DNA reads TGTGCCAGTAGTATGAGAGGGGGCACTAATGAAAAACTGTTTTTT. It is translated as CASSMRGGTNEKLFF.

V is TRBV6-5 and J is TRBJ1-5; 7 nucleotides match TRBD1. The CDR3 length is 12 residues. With V trimmed by 11 bases and J by 0 bases, 1 base remained unmatched. Germline-derived CDR1 and CDR2 are MNHEY and SVGAGI. The CDR3 here is CASGGSNQPQHF. The CDR3 DNA reads as TGTGCCTCAGGGGGTAGCAATCAGCCCCAGCATTTT.